This TCR beta chain was sequenced in a study of CD8 T cells in Susac syndrome. It was with random hexamers that 0.5 to 1 ug RNA was reverse transcribed. Each CDR3 protein is one row after TCRdb ran MiXCR on the immunoSEQ multiplex PCR reads. The table lists 120,000 or so distinct CDR3 sequences, roughly 94% of them singletons, with 0.25% to 0.3% in the top ten. The CDR3 loop spans 13 amino acids. V dropped 0 bases and J dropped 8 bases, with 8 bases sitting between them. CDR1 is SGHTA, CDR2 FQGTGA, per germline. The sequencing sample was made of CD8+ T cells from PBMCs. This clonotype was obtained from a human donor with Susac syndrome. The chain links TRBV7-3 to TRBJ2-1, with D hard to call. CDR3 in DNA: TGTGCCAGCAGCTTAACGATGTTGGATGAGCAGTTCTTC. It translates to CASSLTMLDEQFF.